These 32 T cell receptor beta chains share one sample of origin, sequenced in a study of cytomegalovirus exposure and HLA in healthy donors. Using immunoSEQ multiplex PCR, the repertoire was profiled, and TCRdb retains in-frame clones only, with some absent. The sample includes over 200,000 clones, almost 90% of them seen just once. Sequencing input: PBMCs. These TCRs come from a woman between 18 and 29 years old in good health and CMV-seronegative.

This chain links TRBV5-1 with TRBJ2-5; 9 bases map to TRBD2. V lost 5 bases and J lost 4; bases outside the gene matches: 18. This CDR3 is 18 amino acids long. Germline CDR1 SGHRS, CDR2 YFSETQ. This chain's CDR3 is CASSYQPIAGEGGETQYF. The CDR3 nucleotides read TGCGCCAGCAGTTACCAACCTATAGCGGGAGAAGGAGGAGAGACCCAGTACTTC.

The V gene is TRBV4-3, the J gene TRBJ1-5; 7 positions agree with TRBD1. There are 15 residues in the CDR3. The J segment lost 2 bases and the V segment lost 0 bases, leaving 1 base of the junction unmatched. Germline lookup yields CDR1 LGHNA and CDR2 YSLEER. Here the CDR3 reads CASSQDGTGNQPQHF. DNA of the CDR3: TGCGCCAGCAGCCAAGACGGGACAGGCAATCAGCCCCAGCATTTT.

The chain has TRBV7-2 and TRBJ1-5; TRBD1 matches 8 bases. V shed 0 bases and J 5 bases; nucleotides not matched to a gene: 3. The CDR3 length is 15 residues. The V gene's germline CDR1 is SGHTA and CDR2 FQGNSA. The CDR3 DNA is TGTGCCAGCAGCTTAGCCCCGACAGGGGATCAGCCCCAGCATTTT. Its protein product is CASSLAPTGDQPQHF.

CDR3 nucleotide sequence: TGTGCCAGCAGTTTTGGACTAGCGGGGATCACAGATACGCAGTATTTT. Amino acid sequence: CASSFGLAGITDTQYF. The J gene is TRBJ2-3, the V gene TRBV27; the match to TRBD2 covers 12 bases. J was trimmed by 2 bases and V by 3 bases; bases with no gene match: 3. From germline, CDR1 is MNHEY and CDR2 SMNVEV (reference sequence). This CDR3 has 16 amino acids.

The gene calls are TRBV28 and TRBJ2-7; TRBD2 matches 9 bases. Germline assignment: CDR1 MDHEN and CDR2 SYDVKM. The trim removed 5 bases at V and 0 bases at J, leaving 5 bases unmatched. CDR3 length: 15 residues. The DNA for the CDR3 is TGTGCCAGCAGTCGTTATAGCGGGAGCTCCTACGAGCAGTACTTC. Protein sequence: CASSRYSGSSYEQYF.

The gene calls are TRBV7-8 and TRBJ2-5; 9 bases are shared with TRBD1. The trim removed 8 bases at V and 4 bases at J, leaving 5 bases unmatched. This CDR3 has 13 residues. Germline-derived CDR1 and CDR2 are SGHVS and FQNEAQ. CDR3 nucleotides: TGTGCCAGCCGACAGGGGGTTAGAGAGACCCAGTACTTC. Translating it yields CASRQGVRETQYF.

This clone was detected only a few times. CDR3 DNA: TGCGCCAGCAGCCAACCGAACAGGGGACGTGGCTACACCTTC. Translating it yields CASSQPNRGRGYTF. This chain uses TRBV4-1 with TRBJ1-2, with TRBD1 identical over 7 bases. CDR3 length equals 14 residues. V gave up 2 bases and J gave up 7 bases; unmatched junction bases: 7. Germline V CDR1 and CDR2: MGHRA, YSYEKL.

This clone turned up a few times. The chain links TRBV11-2 to TRBJ2-7; D is perhaps TRBD2 (6 bases). CDR1 SGHAT and CDR2 FQNNGV come from the germline V gene. With 1 base removed from V and 9 bases from J, the gap between germline ends came to 25 bases. The length of the CDR3 is 17 residues. DNA of the CDR3: TGTGCCAGCAGCTTAGTAGTAGGTCGGCTAGCGACTACGCCGCAGTACTTC. As protein: CASSLVVGRLATTPQYF. The full variable domain, rest sourced from reference TRBV11-2 and TRBJ2-7, is EAGVAQSPRYKIIEKRQSVAFWCNPISGHATLYWYQQILGQGPKLLIQFQNNGVVDDSQLPKDRFSAERLKGVDSTLKIQPAKLEDSAVYLCASSLVVGRLATTPQYFGPGTRLTVT.

V gene TRBV28 combines with J gene TRBJ2-7; 9 bases fit TRBD1. J was trimmed by 4 bases and V by 6 bases; bases with no gene match: 7. This CDR3 spans 14 amino acids. The germline gives CDR1 MDHEN, CDR2 SYDVKM. CDR3 protein: CASRPTGGKYEQYF. The CDR3 DNA is TGTGCCAGCAGACCGACAGGGGGGAAATACGAGCAGTACTTC.

J is TRBJ2-7 and V is TRBV10-1; TRBD1 aligns across 7 bases. V lost 4 bases and J lost 6; bases outside the gene matches: 9. The CDR3 totals 14 residues. Germline V gene data show CDR1 as WNHNN and CDR2 as SYGVQD (reference sequence). The CDR3 DNA reads TGCGCCAGCAGTGCCAACAACGACAGGGTCGAGCAGTACTTC. Protein sequence: CASSANNDRVEQYF.

J is TRBJ2-7 and V is TRBV5-1; 8 nucleotides match TRBD1. The CDR3 contains 14 residues. CDR1 SGHRS and CDR2 YFSETQ come from the germline V gene. Unmatched junction bases numbered 8, after V lost 3 bases and J lost 6 bases. CDR3 amino acids: CASSWTGQESEQYF. The CDR3 coding sequence is TGCGCCAGCAGCTGGACGGGACAGGAAAGCGAGCAGTACTTC.

The chain couples TRBV4-1 to TRBJ2-7, with D maybe TRBD1 (6 bases). Germline lookup yields CDR1 MGHRA and CDR2 YSYEKL. Between the trimmed V and J ends, which lost 4 bases and 2 bases, there was a span of 12 bases. The CDR3 is 14 residues long. The CDR3 is CASSPGTRAYEQYF. The CDR3 bases are TGCGCCAGCAGCCCCGGGACACGAGCCTACGAGCAGTACTTC.

The chain is built from TRBV15 and TRBJ1-5; D gene uncertain. The V gene lost 0 bases and the J gene lost 3 bases, with 9 bases spanning the gap. Germline V gene sequence: CDR1 LNHNV, CDR2 YYDKDF (reference sequence). This CDR3 is 15 amino acids long. The CDR3 sequence is CATSRDRRDNQPQHF. CDR3 bases: TGTGCCACCAGCAGAGATCGGCGGGACAATCAGCCCCAGCATTTT.

The chain employs TRBV6-5 and TRBJ1-2; a possible D gene is TRBD1 (5 bases). CDR1 is MNHEY and CDR2 is SVGAGI in the germline V gene. V lost 4 bases and J lost 3, with 18 bases in between. The CDR3 loop spans 16 amino acids. The CDR3 here is CASSFRRIGGYYGYTF. The CDR3 DNA follows: TGTGCCAGCAGTTTTCGTCGTATTGGGGGGTACTATGGCTACACCTTC.

This chain connects TRBV9 to TRBJ2-1; 8 positions agree with TRBD2. The germline V gene has CDR1 SGDLS and CDR2 YYNGEE. The trim removed 0 bases at V and 1 base at J, leaving 3 bases unmatched. This CDR3 region has 16 residues. CDR3 nucleotides: TGTGCCAGCAGCGTAGCGGGAGGGTCTTCCTACAATGAGCAGTTCTTC. Its protein is CASSVAGGSSYNEQFF.

In its sample, this clone was seen a few times. The V gene is TRBV28, the J gene TRBJ1-5; no clear D gene. This CDR3 comprises 11 residues. V was clipped by 5 bases and J by 6 bases, with 5 bases between them. Germline lookup yields CDR1 MDHEN and CDR2 SYDVKM. This CDR3 is CASSRAQPQHF. Here the CDR3 DNA reads TGTGCCAGCAGTCGAGCTCAGCCCCAGCATTTT.

This rearrangement joins TRBV28 to TRBJ2-7; the match to TRBD2 covers 9 bases. V was clipped by 7 bases and J by 6 bases; unmatched bases: 7. The germline V gene has CDR1 MDHEN and CDR2 SYDVKM. This CDR3 comprises 13 residues. The CDR3 here is CASNIAGAAEQYF. In DNA, the CDR3 is TGTGCCAGCAACATAGCGGGAGCCGCCGAGCAGTACTTC. Full variable domain (remainder filled in from reference TRBV28 and TRBJ2-7): DVKVTQSSRYLVKRTGEKVFLECVQDMDHENMFWYRQDPGLGLRLIYFSYDVKMKEKGDIPEGYSVSREKKERFSLILESASTNQTSMYLCASNIAGAAEQYFGPGTRLTVT.

The CDR3 nucleotides are TGTGCCAGCAGTGGCCGACAGGGGAGGGGCTACACCTTC. It encodes CASSGRQGRGYTF. The genes are TRBV28 and TRBJ1-2; the match to TRBD1 covers 8 bases. The CDR3 is 13 amino acids. With V trimmed by 5 bases and J by 8 bases, 7 bases remained unmatched. The V gene's germline CDR1 is MDHEN and CDR2 SYDVKM.

The V call is TRBV28, the J call TRBJ2-1, with 8 bases fitting TRBD2. Trimming cost V 6 bases and J 3 bases; bases outside gene matches: 7. CDR3 length: 15 amino acids. Germline CDR1 reads MDHEN; CDR2 reads SYDVKM. This chain's CDR3 is CASRGTSGNYNEQFF. CDR3 DNA: TGTGCCAGCAGAGGTACTAGCGGTAACTACAATGAGCAGTTCTTC.

The sample holds a few counts of this clone. The CDR3 nucleotides are TGTGCCAGTACGGCAGGGGCAGGCAATCAGCCCCAGCATTTT. It translates to CASTAGAGNQPQHF. The rearrangement uses TRBV19 and TRBJ1-5, with a possible D match to TRBD1 (6 bases). The germline V and J ends were trimmed by 7 bases and 2 bases, with 12 bases remaining between them. The CDR3 spans 14 residues. The germline gives CDR1 LNHDA, CDR2 SQIVND (reference sequence).

This rearrangement joins TRBV7-2 to TRBJ1-1; TRBD1 is a possible D gene (5 bases). The CDR3 extends over 15 amino acids. The V gene's germline CDR1 is SGHTA and CDR2 FQGNSA. V was pared by 10 bases and J by 4 bases, with 22 bases between. DNA for the CDR3: TGTGCCACCAAGAACCGGGGGGTCCTGGCCACTGAAGCTTTCTTT. Amino acid sequence: CATKNRGVLATEAFF.

The V call is TRBV29-1, the J call TRBJ2-1; D is possibly TRBD2 (5 bases). This CDR3 contains 16 residues. V lost 2 bases, J lost 6 bases, and 20 bases lay in between. CDR1 and CDR2 (germline): SQVTM, ANQGSEA. The DNA of the CDR3 is TGCAGCGTTGAAAGGCTTTCGGGAAAGTCACCCAATGAGCAGTTCTTC. It encodes CSVERLSGKSPNEQFF.

A few counts support this clone. The J gene is TRBJ2-7, the V gene TRBV5-6; TRBD1 is a possible D gene (6 bases). This CDR3 is 13 amino acids long. With 1 base removed from V and 5 bases from J, the gap between germline ends came to 10 bases. Germline V lookup: CDR1 SGHDT, CDR2 YYEEEE. The CDR3 bases are TGTGCCAGCAGCTTGCTCAGGGGCAACGAGCAGTACTTC. Amino acid sequence: CASSLLRGNEQYF.

J is TRBJ2-1 and V is TRBV27; D gene ambiguous. CDR1 and CDR2 (germline): MNHEY, SMNVEV (reference sequence). The CDR3 is made up of 12 amino acids. Trimming left V 5 bases short and J 6 bases short, with 8 bases between. The CDR3 bases are TGTGCCAGCAGTCCCCGGAGCAATGAGCAGTTCTTC. This translates into CASSPRSNEQFF.

The J gene is TRBJ2-1, the V gene TRBV19; TRBD1 matches 9 bases. This CDR3 region has 15 residues. The V gene end was trimmed by 5 bases and the J gene end by 7 bases; junction bases not matched to a gene: 9. Germline CDR1 reads LNHDA; CDR2 reads SQIVND (reference sequence). The DNA for the CDR3 is TGTGCCAGTAGTTCAACCGGGACAGGGCTAAATGAGCAGTTCTTC. The encoded protein is CASSSTGTGLNEQFF.

This clone has a handful of counts. This chain connects TRBV29-1 to TRBJ1-3; possibly TRBD1 for D (5 bases). CDR1 and CDR2 from the germline V gene are SQVTM and ANQGSEA. V was shortened by 4 bases and J by 7 bases, with 11 bases between the two germline ends. This CDR3 contains 12 residues. The CDR3 bases are TGCAGCGTTGGTAGCCAGGGTAACACCATATATTTT. Encoded protein: CSVGSQGNTIYF.

V gene TRBV4-3 combines with J gene TRBJ2-3, with 8 bases aligning to TRBD1. The germline gives CDR1 LGHNA, CDR2 YSLEER. The CDR3 covers 13 residues. Unmatched junction bases numbered 4, after V lost 4 bases and J lost 7 bases. The CDR3 region is CASSPTGENTQYF. The DNA for the CDR3 is TGCGCCAGCAGCCCGACAGGGGAAAATACGCAGTATTTT.

The chain couples TRBV7-9 to TRBJ1-4, with 7 bases aligning to TRBD1. V gave up 5 bases and J gave up 8 bases; unmatched junction bases: 8. The CDR3 has 14 amino acids. Per the germline V gene, CDR1 is SEHNR and CDR2 is FQNEAQ (reference sequence). CDR3 DNA: TGTGCCAGCAGCCCAACTCGGGACAGCGAAAAACTGTTTTTT. Encoded protein: CASSPTRDSEKLFF.

The chain combines TRBV5-1 with TRBJ2-3, with D possibly being TRBD1 (5 bases). This CDR3 has 15 amino acids. V lost 0 bases and J lost 5, with 13 bases in between. Germline values: CDR1 SGHRS, CDR2 YFSETQ. The CDR3 is CASSLGLDSLDTQYF. Here the CDR3 DNA reads TGCGCCAGCAGCTTGGGACTCGACAGTTTAGATACGCAGTATTTT.

The chain employs TRBV2 and TRBJ1-2, with 7 bases that match TRBD1. After removal of 4 bases from V and 8 bases from J, the junction contained 13 bases not matched to a gene. The CDR3 totals 15 residues. Germline V gene sequence: CDR1 SNHLY, CDR2 FYNNEI. The CDR3 sequence: CASSGPRQGQAGYTF. CDR3 DNA: TGTGCCAGCAGTGGTCCCCGACAGGGTCAAGCGGGCTACACCTTC.

The chain joins TRBV15 to TRBJ2-3; maybe TRBD2 (5 bases). The CDR3 contains 14 residues. Germline loops: CDR1 LNHNV, CDR2 YYDKDF (reference sequence). V was cut by 0 bases and J by 9 bases, with 13 bases left in between. In DNA form, the CDR3 reads TGTGCCACCAGCAGAGATCGAGGGCCGGGGACGCAGTATTTT. It encodes CATSRDRGPGTQYF.

In this sample, this clone turned up once. The chain joins TRBV6-1 to TRBJ2-7; 9 nucleotides line up with TRBD1. Germline V gene lookup returns CDR1 MNHNS and CDR2 SASEGT. The CDR3 consists of 15 residues. The V segment lost 7 bases and the J segment 1 base; nucleotides outside the gene matches: 8. The DNA for the CDR3 is TGTGCCAGCACCCGAATGGACAGGGGTTCCTACGAGCAGTACTTC. This codes for CASTRMDRGSYEQYF.